This TCR beta chain comes out of a study of blood T cell repertoires in COVID-19. Overall study context: There were acute and convalescent COVID-19 samples, and they came from the United States, Italy and Spain. PBMCs, B-cell-depleted T cells, or T cells provided the cDNA or gDNA that made up the material.

Per the original data handling: Scientists estimated how many nucleated cells there were by amplifying reference gene primers. TCRdb's copy holds only in-frame clones and misses some; the assay was immunoSEQ multiplex PCR. V, J and clone size reflect that table, while D and trimming were determined from the DNA. The table includes roughly 180,000 clones, roughly 85% detected once. This clonotype originated in a man aged 60 to 69 with acute or convalescent COVID-19. Input material: peripheral blood.

The CDR3 DNA reads as TGCGCCAGCAGTGAGTCGACCGGGTTGAGGGACAATGAGCAGTTCTTC. Its protein product is CASSESTGLRDNEQFF. The chain is built from TRBV10-1 and TRBJ2-1; D might be TRBD2 (5 bases). Trimming took off 0 bases at V and 5 bases at J, with 14 bases between the two ends. The CDR3 contains 16 residues. Germline V CDR1 and CDR2: WNHNN, SYGVQD (reference sequence).